The next 5 T cell receptor beta chains were all read from a single sample in a study of cytomegalovirus exposure and HLA in healthy donors. Sequencing used immunoSEQ multiplex PCR; TCRdb keeps in-frame clones, though not all of them. The data contain roughly 310,000 clones, around 90% of them seen just once; the ten biggest clones take up about 0.96%. Sequencing was carried out using PBMCs. These receptors originate from a man aged 25 to 40 in good health and CMV-seronegative.

The V gene is TRBV6-5, the J gene TRBJ1-2; D not resolved. The germline V gene encodes CDR1 MNHEY and CDR2 SVGAGI. This CDR3 region has 12 residues. V gave up 6 bases and J gave up 4 bases, with 9 bases separating them. The CDR3 reads CASSSSLYGYTF. The CDR3, as DNA: TGTGCCAGCAGCTCCTCCCTCTATGGCTACACCTTC.

The CDR3 DNA sequence: TGTGCCAGCAGCCGACAGGCTGACTCTGGAAACACCATATATTTT. As protein: CASSRQADSGNTIYF. V gene TRBV6-5 combines with J gene TRBJ1-3, with D maybe TRBD1 (6 bases). Looked up from germline, CDR1 is MNHEY and CDR2 is SVGAGI. The V end lost 6 bases, the J end lost 0 bases, and 12 bases lay between the germline ends. This CDR3 is 15 amino acids long.

Only one count was recorded for this clone. The V and J genes are TRBV7-2 and TRBJ2-5, with D possibly being TRBD1 (5 bases). Trimming took 1 base from V and 4 from J, leaving 10 bases between them. CDR3 length: 14 residues. Germline lookup yields CDR1 SGHTA and CDR2 FQGNSA. CDR3 sequence reads: CASSLENRLETQYF. CDR3 nucleotides: TGTGCCAGCAGCTTAGAGAACAGGCTAGAGACCCAGTACTTC.

This rearrangement joins TRBV7-2 to TRBJ1-2, with 10 bases identical to TRBD1. CDR1 and CDR2 from the germline V gene are SGHTA and FQGNSA. V shed 5 bases and J 8 bases; nucleotides not matched to a gene: 20. This CDR3 spans 18 amino acids. CDR3 loop: CASSRLTPGQGDLRGYTF. The CDR3 nucleotides are TGTGCCAGCAGCCGCCTCACCCCAGGACAGGGGGATTTACGGGGCTACACCTTC.

The chain couples TRBV9 to TRBJ2-5, with D perhaps matching TRBD2 (6 bases). This CDR3 is built from 18 residues. Looked up from germline, CDR1 is SGDLS and CDR2 is YYNGEE. Trimming shortened V by 0 bases and J by 0 bases, and 18 bases separated the two germline ends. The CDR3 here is CASSVGAWGGANQETQYF. CDR3 nucleotides: TGTGCCAGCAGCGTAGGCGCCTGGGGCGGGGCCAACCAAGAGACCCAGTACTTC.